These T cell receptor beta chains were read from a single sample in a study of a mutant IDH1 vaccine in newly diagnosed glioma. No antigen has been identified for these receptors. The method was immunoSEQ multiplex PCR; TCRdb's version includes in-frame clones alone and lacks a portion of them. The sample contains 26,000 or so clones, approximately 82% of which appear only once. Sequencing was performed on PBMCs, taken from a glioma patient whose treatment included an IDH1 peptide vaccine. The receptors derive from a man aged 25 to 45 with glioma. CDR3s include the opening cysteine and the closing phenylalanine or tryptophan.

V gene: TRBV6-1; CDR3 protein: CASREGWTESYEQYF
V gene: TRBV5-6; CDR3 protein: CASSLVLGGGYGYTF
V gene: TRBV5-1; CDR3 protein: CASSPAGGTAHEAFF
V gene: TRBV19; CDR3 protein: CASHRGLSGNTIYF
V gene: TRBV10-3; CDR3 protein: CAISDRRPQETQYF
V gene: TRBV4-1; CDR3 protein: CASSRAIAGGETQYF
V gene: TRBV19; CDR3 protein: CASSKASGSYNEQFF
V gene: TRBV2; CDR3 protein: CASSDLSADEQYF
V gene: TRBV7-9; CDR3 protein: CASSPMNTEAFF
V gene: TRBV27; CDR3 protein: CACTQGGEQYF
V gene: TRBV4-1; CDR3 protein: CASSRVGPSYEQYF
V gene: TRBV5-1; CDR3 protein: CASSTGQGGTEAFF
V gene: TRBV5-1; CDR3 protein: CASSLAANTGELFF